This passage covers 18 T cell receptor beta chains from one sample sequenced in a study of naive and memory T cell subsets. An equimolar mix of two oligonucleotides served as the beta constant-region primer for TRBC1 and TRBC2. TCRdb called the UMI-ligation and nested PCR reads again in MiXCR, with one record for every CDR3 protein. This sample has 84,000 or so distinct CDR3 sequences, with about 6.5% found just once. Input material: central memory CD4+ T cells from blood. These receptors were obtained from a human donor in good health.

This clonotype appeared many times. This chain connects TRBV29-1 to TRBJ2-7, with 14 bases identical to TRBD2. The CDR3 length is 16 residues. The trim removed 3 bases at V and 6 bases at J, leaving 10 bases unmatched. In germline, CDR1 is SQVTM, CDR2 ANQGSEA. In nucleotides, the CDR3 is TGCAGCGTTGAGACTAGCGGGGGGGCCGTCAAAGGCGAGCAGTACTTC. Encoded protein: CSVETSGGAVKGEQYF.

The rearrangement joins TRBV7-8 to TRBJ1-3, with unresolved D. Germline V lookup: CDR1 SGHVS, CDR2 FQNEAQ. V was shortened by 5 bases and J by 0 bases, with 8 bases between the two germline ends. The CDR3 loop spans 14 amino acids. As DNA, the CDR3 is TGTGCCAGCAGCGTGGCGAGCTCTGGAAACACCATATATTTT. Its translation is CASSVASSGNTIYF.

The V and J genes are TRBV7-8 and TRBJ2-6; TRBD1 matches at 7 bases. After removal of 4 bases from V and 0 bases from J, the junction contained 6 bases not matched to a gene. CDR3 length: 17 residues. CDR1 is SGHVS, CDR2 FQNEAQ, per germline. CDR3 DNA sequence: TGTGCCAGCAGCTCGCCGGGACAGCGCTCTGGGGCCAACGTCCTGACTTTC. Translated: CASSSPGQRSGANVLTF. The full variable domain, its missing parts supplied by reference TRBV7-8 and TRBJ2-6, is GAGVSQSPRYKVAKRGQDVALRCDPISGHVSLFWYQQALGQGPEFLTYFQNEAQLDKSGLPSDRFFAERPEGSVSTLKIQRTQQEDSAVYLCASSSPGQRSGANVLTFGAGSRLTVL.

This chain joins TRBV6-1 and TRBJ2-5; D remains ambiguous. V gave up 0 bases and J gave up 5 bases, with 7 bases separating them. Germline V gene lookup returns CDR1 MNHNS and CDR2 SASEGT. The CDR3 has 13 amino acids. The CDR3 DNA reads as TGTGCCAGCAGTGAAGCCTGGTGGGAGACCCAGTACTTC. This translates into CASSEAWWETQYF.

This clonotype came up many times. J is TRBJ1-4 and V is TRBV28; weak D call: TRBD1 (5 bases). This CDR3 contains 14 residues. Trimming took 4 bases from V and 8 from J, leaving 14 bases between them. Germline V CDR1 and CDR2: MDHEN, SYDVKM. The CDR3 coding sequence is TGTGCCAGCAGTTCGCAGGGTATCGGCGAAAAACTGTTTTTT. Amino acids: CASSSQGIGEKLFF.

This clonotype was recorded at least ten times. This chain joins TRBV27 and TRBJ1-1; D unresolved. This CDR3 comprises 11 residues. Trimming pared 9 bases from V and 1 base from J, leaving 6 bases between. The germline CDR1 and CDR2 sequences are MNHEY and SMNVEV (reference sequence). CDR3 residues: CASKWNTEAFF. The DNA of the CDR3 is TGTGCCAGTAAATGGAACACTGAAGCTTTCTTT.

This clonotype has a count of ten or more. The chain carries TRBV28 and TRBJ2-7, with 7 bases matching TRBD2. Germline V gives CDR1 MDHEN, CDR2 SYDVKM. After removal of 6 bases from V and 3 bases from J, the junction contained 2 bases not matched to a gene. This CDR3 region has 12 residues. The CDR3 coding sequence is TGTGCCAGCAGAATAGCGGGCTACGAGCAGTACTTC. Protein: CASRIAGYEQYF.

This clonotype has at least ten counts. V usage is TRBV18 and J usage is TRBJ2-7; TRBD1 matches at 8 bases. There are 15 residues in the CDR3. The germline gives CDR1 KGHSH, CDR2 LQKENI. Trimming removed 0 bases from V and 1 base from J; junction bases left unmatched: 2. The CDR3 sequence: CASSPPRTGSYEQYF. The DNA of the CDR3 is TGTGCCAGCTCACCACCAAGGACAGGGTCCTACGAGCAGTACTTC.

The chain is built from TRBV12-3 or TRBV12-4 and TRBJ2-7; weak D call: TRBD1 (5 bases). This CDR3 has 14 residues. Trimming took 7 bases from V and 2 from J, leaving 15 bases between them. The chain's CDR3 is CASTPHRPPYEQYF. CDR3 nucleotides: TGTGCCAGCACGCCCCACAGGCCACCCTACGAGCAGTACTTC.

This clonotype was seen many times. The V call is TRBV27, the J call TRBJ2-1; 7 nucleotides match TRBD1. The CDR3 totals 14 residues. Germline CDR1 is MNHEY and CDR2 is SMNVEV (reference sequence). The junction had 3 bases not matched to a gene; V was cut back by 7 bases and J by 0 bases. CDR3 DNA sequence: TGTGCCAGCACGGGACAGAACTCCTACAATGAGCAGTTCTTC. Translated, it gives CASTGQNSYNEQFF.

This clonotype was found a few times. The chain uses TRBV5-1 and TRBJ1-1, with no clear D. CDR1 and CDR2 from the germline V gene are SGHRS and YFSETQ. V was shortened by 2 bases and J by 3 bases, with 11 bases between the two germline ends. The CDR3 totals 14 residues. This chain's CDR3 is CASSFFVADTEAFF. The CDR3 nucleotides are TGCGCCAGCAGCTTCTTCGTCGCGGACACTGAAGCTTTCTTT.

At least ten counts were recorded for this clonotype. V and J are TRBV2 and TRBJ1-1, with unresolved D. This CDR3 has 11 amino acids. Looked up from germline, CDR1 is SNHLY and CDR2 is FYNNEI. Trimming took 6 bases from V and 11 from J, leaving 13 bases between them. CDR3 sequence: CASSQQSMAFF. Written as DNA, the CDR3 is TGTGCCAGCAGCCAGCAGAGTATGGCTTTCTTT. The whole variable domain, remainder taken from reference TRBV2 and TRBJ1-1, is EPEVTQTPSHQVTQMGQEVILRCVPISNHLYFYWYRQILGQKVEFLVSFYNNEISEKSEIFDDQFSVERPDGSNFTLKIRSTKLEDSAMYFCASSQQSMAFFGQGTRLTVV.

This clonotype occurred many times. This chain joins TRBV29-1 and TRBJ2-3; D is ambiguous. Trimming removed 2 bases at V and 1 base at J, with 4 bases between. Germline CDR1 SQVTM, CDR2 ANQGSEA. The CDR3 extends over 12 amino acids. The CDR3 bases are TGCAGCGTTGAAACCGGCACAGATACGCAGTATTTT. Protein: CSVETGTDTQYF.

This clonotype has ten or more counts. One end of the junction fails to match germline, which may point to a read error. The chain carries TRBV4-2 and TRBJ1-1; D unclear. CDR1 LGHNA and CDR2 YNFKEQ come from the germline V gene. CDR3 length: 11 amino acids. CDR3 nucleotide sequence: TGTGCCAGCAGCCAAGGGCCCACCCGTCTTTTT. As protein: CASSQGPTRLF.

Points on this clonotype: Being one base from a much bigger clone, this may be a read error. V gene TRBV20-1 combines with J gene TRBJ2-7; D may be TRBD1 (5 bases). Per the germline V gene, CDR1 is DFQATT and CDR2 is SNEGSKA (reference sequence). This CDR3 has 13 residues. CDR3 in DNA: TGCAGTGCGCGACAGCCGAGCTCCTACGAGCAGAACTTC. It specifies CSARQPSSYEQNF.

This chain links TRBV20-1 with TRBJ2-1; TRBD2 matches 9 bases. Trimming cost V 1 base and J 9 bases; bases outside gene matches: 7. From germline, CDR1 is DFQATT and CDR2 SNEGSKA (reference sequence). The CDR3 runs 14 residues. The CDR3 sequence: CSARALRGGGEQFF. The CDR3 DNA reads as TGCAGTGCTAGAGCGTTGCGGGGGGGCGGTGAGCAGTTCTTC.

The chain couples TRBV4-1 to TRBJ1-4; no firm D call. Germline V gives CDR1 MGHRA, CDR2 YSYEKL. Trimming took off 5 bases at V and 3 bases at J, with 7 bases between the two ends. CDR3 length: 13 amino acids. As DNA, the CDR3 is TGCGCCAGCAGCGCACGGGCTAATGAAAAACTGTTTTTT. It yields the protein CASSARANEKLFF.

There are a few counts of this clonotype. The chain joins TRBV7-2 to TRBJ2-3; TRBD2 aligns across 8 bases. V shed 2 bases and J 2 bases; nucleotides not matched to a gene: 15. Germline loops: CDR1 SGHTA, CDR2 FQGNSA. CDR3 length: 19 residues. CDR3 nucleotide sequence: TGTGCCAGCAGCTTAATTAGCTTCCTTACTAGCGGCGACACAGATACGCAGTATTTT. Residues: CASSLISFLTSGDTDTQYF.